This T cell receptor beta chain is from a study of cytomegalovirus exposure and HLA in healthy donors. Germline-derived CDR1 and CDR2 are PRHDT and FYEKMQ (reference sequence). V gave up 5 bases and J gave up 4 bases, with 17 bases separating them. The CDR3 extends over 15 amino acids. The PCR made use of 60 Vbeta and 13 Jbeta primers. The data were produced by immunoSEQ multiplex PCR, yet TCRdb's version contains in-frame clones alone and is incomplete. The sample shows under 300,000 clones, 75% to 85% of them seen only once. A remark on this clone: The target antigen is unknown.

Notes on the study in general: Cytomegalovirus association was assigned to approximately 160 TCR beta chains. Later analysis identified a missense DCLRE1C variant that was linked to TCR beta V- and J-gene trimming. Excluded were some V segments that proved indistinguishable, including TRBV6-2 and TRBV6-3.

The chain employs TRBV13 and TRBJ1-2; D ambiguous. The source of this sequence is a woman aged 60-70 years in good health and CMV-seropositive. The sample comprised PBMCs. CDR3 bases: TGTGCCAGCAGCCTAACGGAGGGCCGGGGCTATGGCTACACCTTC. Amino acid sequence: CASSLTEGRGYGYTF.